This T cell receptor (beta chain) derives from a study of OX40 agonist ivuxolimab in advanced cancers. Study-level background: Ivuxolimab was delivered to patients intravenously every 2 weeks at doses spanning 0.01 to 10 mg/kg.

TCRdb's copy holds only in-frame clones and misses some; the assay was immunoSEQ multiplex PCR. The sample includes 75,000 to 95,000 clones, roughly 85% of them seen just once. The CDR3 is made up of 12 amino acids. Trimming took 3 bases from V and 8 from J, leaving 10 bases between them. Germline V gene lookup returns CDR1 KGHSH and CDR2 LQKENI. This clonotype was sampled from an adult with an advanced solid tumor such as melanoma, head and neck, liver or kidney cancer. Material: CD4+ or CD8+ T cells sorted from blood, obtained in a trial of the OX40 agonist ivuxolimab. This rearrangement joins TRBV18 to TRBJ1-2; D is perhaps TRBD1 (6 bases). In DNA form, the CDR3 reads TGTGCCAGCTCACCTCGAGGGGGAGGCTACACCTTC. Its translation is CASSPRGGGYTF.